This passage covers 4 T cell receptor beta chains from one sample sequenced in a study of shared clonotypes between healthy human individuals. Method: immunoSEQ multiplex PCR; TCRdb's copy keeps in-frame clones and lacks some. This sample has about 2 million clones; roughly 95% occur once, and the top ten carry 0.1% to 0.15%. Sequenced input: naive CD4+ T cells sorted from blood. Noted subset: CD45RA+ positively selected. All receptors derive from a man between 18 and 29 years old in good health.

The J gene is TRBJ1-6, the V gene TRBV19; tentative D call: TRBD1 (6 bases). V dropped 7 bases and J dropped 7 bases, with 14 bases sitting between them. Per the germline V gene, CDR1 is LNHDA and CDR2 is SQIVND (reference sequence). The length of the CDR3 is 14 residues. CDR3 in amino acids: CASTLDSQNSPLHF. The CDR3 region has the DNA TGTGCCAGTACCCTGGACAGTCAGAATTCACCCCTCCACTTT.

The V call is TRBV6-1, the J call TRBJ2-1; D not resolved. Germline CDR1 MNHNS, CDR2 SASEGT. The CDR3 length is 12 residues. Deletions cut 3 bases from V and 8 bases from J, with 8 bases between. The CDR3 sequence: CASSDRVYEQFF. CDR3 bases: TGTGCCAGCAGTGATCGGGTCTATGAGCAGTTCTTC.

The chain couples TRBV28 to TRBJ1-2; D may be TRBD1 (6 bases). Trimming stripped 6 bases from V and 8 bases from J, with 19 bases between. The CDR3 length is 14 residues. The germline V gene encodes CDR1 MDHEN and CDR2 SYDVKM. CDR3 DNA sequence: TGTGCCAGCAGCAACAGGGTATGGGGGAAAGGCTACACCTTC. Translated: CASSNRVWGKGYTF.

The CDR3 region is CAWREGGTGVEQYF. The CDR3 DNA sequence: TGTGCCTGGAGGGAAGGAGGAACAGGGGTCGAGCAGTACTTC. This chain uses TRBV30 with TRBJ2-7; 7 bases map to TRBD1. Germline V gives CDR1 GTSNPN, CDR2 SVGIG (reference sequence). V lost 3 bases and J lost 6; bases outside the gene matches: 11. The CDR3 spans 14 residues.